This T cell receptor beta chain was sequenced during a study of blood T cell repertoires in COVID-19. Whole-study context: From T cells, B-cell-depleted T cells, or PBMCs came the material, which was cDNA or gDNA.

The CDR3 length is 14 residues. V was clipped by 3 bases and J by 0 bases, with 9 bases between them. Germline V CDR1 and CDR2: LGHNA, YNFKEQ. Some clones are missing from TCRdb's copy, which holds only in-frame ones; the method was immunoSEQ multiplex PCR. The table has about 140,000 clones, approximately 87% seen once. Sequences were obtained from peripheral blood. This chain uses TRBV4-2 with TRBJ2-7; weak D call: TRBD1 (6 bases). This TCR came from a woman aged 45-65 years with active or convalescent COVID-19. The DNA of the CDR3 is TGTGCCAGCAGCCAGGGGGCAGCCTCCTACGAGCAGTACTTC. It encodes CASSQGAASYEQYF.